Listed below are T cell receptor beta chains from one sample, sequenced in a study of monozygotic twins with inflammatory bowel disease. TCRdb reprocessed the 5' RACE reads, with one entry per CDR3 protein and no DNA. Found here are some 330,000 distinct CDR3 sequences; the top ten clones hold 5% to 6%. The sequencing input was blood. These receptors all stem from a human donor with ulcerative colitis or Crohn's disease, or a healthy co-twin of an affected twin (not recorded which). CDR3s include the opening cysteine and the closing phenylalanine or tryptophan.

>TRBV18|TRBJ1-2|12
CASSPGGHGYTF
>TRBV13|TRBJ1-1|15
CASSSGQIMNTEAFF
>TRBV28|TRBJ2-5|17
CASSSLPLPKPGETQYF
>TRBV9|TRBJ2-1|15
CASSAPGQGVYEQFF
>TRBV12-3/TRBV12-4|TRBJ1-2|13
CASSPRGNYGYTF
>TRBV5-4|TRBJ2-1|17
CASSTGLAGVSYNEQFF
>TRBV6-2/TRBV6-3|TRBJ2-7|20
CASSYSSSWGQGGISYEQYF
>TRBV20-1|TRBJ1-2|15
CSARDTGGADYGYTF
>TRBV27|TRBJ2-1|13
CASSFQGINEQFF
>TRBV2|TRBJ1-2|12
CASRLTGSGYTF
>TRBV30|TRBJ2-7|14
CAWTYGSNSYEQYF
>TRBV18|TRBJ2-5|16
CASSPRGQGALETQYF
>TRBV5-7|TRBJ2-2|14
CASSRVGWTGELFF
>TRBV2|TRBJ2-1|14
CASSDAVYYNEQFF
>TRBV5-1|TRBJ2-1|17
CASSWGLAGFSYNEQFF
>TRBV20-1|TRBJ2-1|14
CSARVAGLYNEQFF
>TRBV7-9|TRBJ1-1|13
CASSSAGNTEAFF
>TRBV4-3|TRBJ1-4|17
CASSQDMRGRSFEKLFF
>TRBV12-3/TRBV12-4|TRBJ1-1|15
CASSSHDAGRTEAFF
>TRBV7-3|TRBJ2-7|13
CASSPGTGYEQYF
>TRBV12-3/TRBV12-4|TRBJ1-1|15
CASSGTGYSYTEAFF
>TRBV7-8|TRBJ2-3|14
CASSPGTSGIAPYF
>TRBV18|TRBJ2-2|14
CASSKGANTGELFF
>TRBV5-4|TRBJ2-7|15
CASSLPGRSSYEQYF
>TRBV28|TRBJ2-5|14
CASSSPLGSETQYF
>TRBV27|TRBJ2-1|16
CASSFSSGRALVEQFF
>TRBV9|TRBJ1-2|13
CASSVGLDGGYTF
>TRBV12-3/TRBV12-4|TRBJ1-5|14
CASSFQGSNQPQHF
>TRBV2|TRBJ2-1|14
CASTPLGGRDEQFF
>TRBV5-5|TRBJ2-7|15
CASSFTSVSSYEQYF
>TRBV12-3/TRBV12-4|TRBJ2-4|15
CASSPVGLAKNIQYF
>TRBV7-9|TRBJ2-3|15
CASSLARQITDTQYF
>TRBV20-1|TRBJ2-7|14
CSARTPAGVNEQYF
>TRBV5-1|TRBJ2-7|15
CASSLVGYPANEQYF
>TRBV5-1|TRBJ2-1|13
CASSSTGFDEQFF
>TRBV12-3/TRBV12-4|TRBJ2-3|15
CASSFRQGVADTQYF
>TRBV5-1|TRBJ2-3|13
CASSFPGVDTQYF
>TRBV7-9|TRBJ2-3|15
CASSFGTGDTDTQYF
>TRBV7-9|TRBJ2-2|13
CASSLYSAGELFF
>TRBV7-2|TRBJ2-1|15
CASSLRDRGSNEQFF
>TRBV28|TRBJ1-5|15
CASTRGQTRNQPQHF
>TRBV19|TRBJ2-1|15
CASRIAGVAYNEQFF
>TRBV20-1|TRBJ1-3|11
CSASPGNTIYF
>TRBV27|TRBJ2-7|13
CASSFRNAPEQYF
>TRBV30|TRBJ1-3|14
CAWSGQGRGNTIYF
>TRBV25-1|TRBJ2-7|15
CASSDPTGLTYEQYF